This TCR beta chain originates from a study of cytomegalovirus exposure and HLA in healthy donors. 60 Vbeta and 13 Jbeta primers were used in PCR. Generated by immunoSEQ multiplex PCR, the TCRdb table keeps only in-frame clones and is missing some. Among around 100,000 clones listed, 79% were seen once. V dropped 5 bases and J dropped 5; count of bases not matched to a gene: 9. Germline CDR1 reads LNHDA; CDR2 reads SQIVND (reference sequence). The CDR3 has 15 residues. The genes are TRBV19 and TRBJ2-5; TRBD2 aligns across 9 bases. Sequences were obtained from PBMCs. The sequence came from a woman aged 18 to 35 in good health and CMV-seropositive. CDR3: CASSFGSGRRETQYF. The CDR3 bases are TGTGCCAGTAGTTTCGGGAGCGGGAGGAGGGAGACCCAGTACTTC.